This TCR beta chain is from a study of blood T cell repertoires in COVID-19. As for the study in general: COVID-19 samples, acute and convalescent, were from the United States, Italy and Spain. T cells, B-cell-depleted T cells, or PBMCs supplied cDNA or gDNA.

With 5 bases removed from V and 10 bases from J, the gap between germline ends came to 17 bases. This CDR3 is 13 amino acids long. The germline gives CDR1 SEHNR, CDR2 FQNEAQ (reference sequence). Study processing details: Nucleated cell number was recorded as an estimate derived from reference gene primer amplification. The method was immunoSEQ multiplex PCR; TCRdb's version includes in-frame clones alone and lacks a portion of them. V, J and clone size reflect that table, while D and trimming were determined from the DNA. The profile shows more than 250,000 clones, 88% of them singletons. Clinical history as reported by participants underpinned cohort assignment.

The chain combines TRBV7-9 with TRBJ1-1, with a weak D call TRBD1 (5 bases). The receptor's source is a middle-aged woman with acute COVID-19. What was sequenced was PBMCs or T cells enriched from blood (not recorded which). In DNA form, the CDR3 reads TGTGCCAGCAGCCCCGGGGCGGGGAAAGTAGCTTTCTTT. It yields the protein CASSPGAGKVAFF.